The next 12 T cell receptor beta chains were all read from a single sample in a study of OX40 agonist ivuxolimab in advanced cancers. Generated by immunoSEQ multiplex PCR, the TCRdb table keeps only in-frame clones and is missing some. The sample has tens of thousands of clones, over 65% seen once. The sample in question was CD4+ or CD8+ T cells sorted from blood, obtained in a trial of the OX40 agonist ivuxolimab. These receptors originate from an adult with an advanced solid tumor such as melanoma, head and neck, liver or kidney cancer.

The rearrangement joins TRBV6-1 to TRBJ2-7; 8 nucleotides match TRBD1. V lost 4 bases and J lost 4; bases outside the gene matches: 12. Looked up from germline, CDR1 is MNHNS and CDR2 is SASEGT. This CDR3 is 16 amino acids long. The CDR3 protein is CASSGGTGQGSYEQYF. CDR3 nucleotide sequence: TGTGCCAGCAGTGGCGGGACCGGACAGGGCTCATACGAGCAGTACTTC.

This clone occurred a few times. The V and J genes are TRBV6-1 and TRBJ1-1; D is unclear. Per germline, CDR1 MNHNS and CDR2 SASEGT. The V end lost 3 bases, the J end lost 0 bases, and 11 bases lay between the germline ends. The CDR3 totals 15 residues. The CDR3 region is CASSDGGNMNTEAFF. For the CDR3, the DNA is TGTGCCAGCAGTGATGGAGGGAACATGAACACTGAAGCTTTCTTT.

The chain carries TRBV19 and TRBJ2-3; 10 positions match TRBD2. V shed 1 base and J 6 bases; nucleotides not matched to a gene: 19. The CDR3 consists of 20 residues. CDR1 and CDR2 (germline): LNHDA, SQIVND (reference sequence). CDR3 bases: TGTGCCAGTAGTATAGGGGGCCAGCGGGGGGGCCCACCCCGGGCGGATACGCAGTATTTT. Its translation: CASSIGGQRGGPPRADTQYF. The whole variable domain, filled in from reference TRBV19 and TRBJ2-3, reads DGGITQSPKYLFRKEGQNVTLSCEQNLNHDAMYWYRQDPGQGLRLIYYSQIVNDFQKGDIAEGYSVSREKKESFPLTVTSAQKNPTAFYLCASSIGGQRGGPPRADTQYFGPGTRLTVL.

The CDR3 protein is CASSQDQRTTDTQYF. CDR3 in DNA: TGCGCCAGCAGCCAAGATCAGCGGACCACAGATACGCAGTATTTT. The V gene is TRBV4-1, the J gene TRBJ2-3, with D possibly TRBD2 on 5 matching bases. V lost 0 bases, J lost 2 bases, and 9 bases lay in between. CDR3 length equals 15 residues. The V gene's germline CDR1 is MGHRA and CDR2 YSYEKL.

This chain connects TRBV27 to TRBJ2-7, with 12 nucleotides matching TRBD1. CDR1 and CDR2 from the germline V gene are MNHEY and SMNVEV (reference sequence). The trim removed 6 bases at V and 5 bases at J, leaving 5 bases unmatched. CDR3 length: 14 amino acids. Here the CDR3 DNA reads TGTGCCAGCAGGCCGGGACAGGGGGCCAACGAGCAGTACTTC. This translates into CASRPGQGANEQYF.

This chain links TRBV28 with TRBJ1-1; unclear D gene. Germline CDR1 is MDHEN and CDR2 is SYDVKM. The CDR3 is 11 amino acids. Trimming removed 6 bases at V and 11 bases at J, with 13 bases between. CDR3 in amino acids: CASSLSLEAFF. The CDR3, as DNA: TGTGCCAGCAGCCTAAGTCTTGAGGCTTTCTTT.

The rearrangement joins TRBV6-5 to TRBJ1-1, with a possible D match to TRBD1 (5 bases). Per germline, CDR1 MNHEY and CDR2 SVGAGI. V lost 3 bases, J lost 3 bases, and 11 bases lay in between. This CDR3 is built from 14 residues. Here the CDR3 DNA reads TGTGCCAGCAGTTATGAGGGGAGCGACACTGAAGCTTTCTTT. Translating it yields CASSYEGSDTEAFF.

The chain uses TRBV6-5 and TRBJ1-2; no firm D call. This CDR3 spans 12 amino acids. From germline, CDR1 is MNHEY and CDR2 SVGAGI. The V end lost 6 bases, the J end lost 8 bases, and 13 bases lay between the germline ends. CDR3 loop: CASRVDLGGYTF. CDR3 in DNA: TGTGCCAGCAGAGTGGACCTAGGAGGCTACACCTTC.

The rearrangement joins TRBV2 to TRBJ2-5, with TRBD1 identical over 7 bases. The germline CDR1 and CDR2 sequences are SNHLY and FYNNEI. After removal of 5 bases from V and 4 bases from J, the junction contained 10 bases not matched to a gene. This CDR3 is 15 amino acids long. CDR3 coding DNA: TGTGCCAGCAGTTCCAGACAGGGAGTGGTAGAGACCCAGTACTTC. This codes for CASSSRQGVVETQYF.

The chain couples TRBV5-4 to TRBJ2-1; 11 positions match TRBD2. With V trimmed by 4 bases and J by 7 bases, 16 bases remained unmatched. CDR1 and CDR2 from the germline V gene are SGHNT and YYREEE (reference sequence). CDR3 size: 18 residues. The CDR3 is CASSDRRTLAGVINEQFF. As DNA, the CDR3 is TGTGCCAGCAGCGATCGAAGAACACTAGCGGGGGTGATAAATGAGCAGTTCTTC.

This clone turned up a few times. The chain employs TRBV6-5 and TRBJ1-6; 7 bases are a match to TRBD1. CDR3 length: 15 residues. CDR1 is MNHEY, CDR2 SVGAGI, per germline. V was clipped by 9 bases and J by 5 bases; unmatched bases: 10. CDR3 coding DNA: TGTGCCAGTAGAGTGGGACAGCCGAATAATTCACCCCTCCACTTT. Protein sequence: CASRVGQPNNSPLHF.

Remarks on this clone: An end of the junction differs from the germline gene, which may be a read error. Written as DNA, the CDR3 is TGTGTCAGCAGTATCGGACAGGGCGGTACTGGAAACACCATATATTTT. Protein sequence: CVSSIGQGGTGNTIYF. The V and J genes are TRBV2 and TRBJ1-3, with 8 bases identical to TRBD1. The germline gives CDR1 SNHLY, CDR2 FYNNEI. The CDR3 contains 16 residues.